This entry lists 31 T cell receptor beta chains sequenced from one sample in a study of T cell responses to AZD1222 COVID-19 vaccine. The repertoire was sequenced with immunoSEQ multiplex PCR; TCRdb's copy has only in-frame clones and lacks some. Of over 140,000 clones listed, almost 95% are singletons. The input for sequencing was peripheral blood, taken 28 days after the second AZD1222 dose. Receptors were obtained from an adult who received the AZD1222 COVID-19 vaccine.

This chain's CDR3 is CASSLYPDTQYF. The CDR3 bases are TGTGCCAGCAGTTTATACCCAGATACGCAGTATTTT. The chain recombines TRBV28 with TRBJ2-3; D unresolved. V lost 1 base and J 4 bases, leaving 3 bases between the germline ends. The CDR3 runs to 12 residues. Germline V gene sequence: CDR1 MDHEN, CDR2 SYDVKM.

This rearrangement joins TRBV2 to TRBJ1-5, with a weak D call TRBD1 (6 bases). The germline V gene has CDR1 SNHLY and CDR2 FYNNEI. V was shortened by 6 bases and J by 1 base, with 7 bases between the two germline ends. This CDR3 spans 13 amino acids. DNA of the CDR3: TGTGCCAGCAGGGGGGGCAGCAATCAGCCCCAGCATTTT. Protein product: CASRGGSNQPQHF.

CDR3 nucleotides: TGCGCCAGCAGCCTCACGACCAGCACAGATACGCAGTATTTT. It yields the protein CASSLTTSTDTQYF. The chain couples TRBV4-3 to TRBJ2-3, with D hard to call. The germline V gene encodes CDR1 LGHNA and CDR2 YSLEER. V lost 4 bases and J lost 0, with 8 bases in between. The CDR3 length is 14 residues.

This chain connects TRBV7-9 to TRBJ1-1; unclear D gene. Germline-derived CDR1 and CDR2 are SEHNR and FQNEAQ (reference sequence). The CDR3 extends over 14 amino acids. V shed 5 bases and J shed 3 bases, with 13 bases lying between them. The CDR3 here is CASSPRLRDTEAFF. The DNA of the CDR3 is TGTGCCAGCAGCCCCCGTTTGAGGGACACTGAAGCTTTCTTT.

The chain has TRBV10-2 and TRBJ1-1; D call uncertain. There are 15 residues in the CDR3. Germline CDR1 WSHSY, CDR2 SAAADI. The V and J ends lost 2 bases and 4 bases respectively, with 14 bases between them. The CDR3: CASSEIVEYGTEAFF. In DNA, the CDR3 is TGCGCCAGCAGTGAGATCGTTGAGTATGGCACTGAAGCTTTCTTT.

CDR3 in amino acids: CATSGQESLETQYF. The CDR3 DNA follows: TGTGCCACCAGTGGACAGGAGTCTTTGGAGACCCAGTACTTC. This chain connects TRBV24-1 to TRBJ2-5; D perhaps matches TRBD1 (6 bases). CDR1 and CDR2 (germline): KGHDR, SFDVKD. This CDR3 has 14 amino acids. The V and J ends lost 5 bases and 5 bases respectively, with 14 bases between them.

In this sample, this clone turned up once. The CDR3 sequence: CASSWVGNTIYF. The DNA for the CDR3 is TGTGCCAGCAGCTGGGTGGGAAACACCATATATTTT. The chain is built from TRBV7-9 and TRBJ1-3; the D is unclear. From germline, CDR1 is SEHNR and CDR2 FQNEAQ (reference sequence). V dropped 4 bases and J dropped 4 bases, with 5 bases sitting between them. This CDR3 contains 12 residues.

This clone was seen only a few times. This chain links TRBV7-9 with TRBJ2-7; 9 bases fit TRBD2. The V and J ends lost 3 bases and 4 bases, in that order; junction bases with no gene match: 4. The CDR3 contains 14 residues. The germline V gene encodes CDR1 SEHNR and CDR2 FQNEAQ (reference sequence). The CDR3 sequence is CASSLREGLYEQYF. The DNA of the CDR3 is TGTGCCAGCAGCTTGCGGGAGGGGTTGTACGAGCAGTACTTC. Using reference TRBV7-9 and TRBJ2-7 for the parts outside the CDR3, the full variable domain is DTGVSQNPRHKITKRGQNVTFRCDPISEHNRLYWYRQTLGQGPEFLTYFQNEAQLEKSRLLSDRFSAERPKGSFSTLEIQRTEQGDSAMYLCASSLREGLYEQYFGPGTRLTVT.

The chain recombines TRBV6-5 with TRBJ2-7; the D gene is possibly TRBD1 (7 bases). V was clipped by 0 bases and J by 4 bases, with 13 bases between them. This CDR3 has 15 amino acids. The germline CDR1 and CDR2 sequences are MNHEY and SVGAGI. CDR3 in DNA: TGTGCCAGCAGTTACTCGCAGGGGGGTGCTTACGAGCAGTACTTC. Its translation is CASSYSQGGAYEQYF.

The rearrangement links TRBV9 to TRBJ1-2; no reliable D call. V was cut by 0 bases and J by 7 bases, with 16 bases left in between. Germline V CDR1 and CDR2: SGDLS, YYNGEE. The CDR3 contains 15 residues. CDR3 in DNA: TGTGCCAGCAGCGTAGATGTGTCGGGGAATGGTGGCTACACCTTC. Translated: CASSVDVSGNGGYTF.

V usage is TRBV9 and J usage is TRBJ2-5, with TRBD2 matching over 15 bases. The CDR3 is 17 residues long. Germline values: CDR1 SGDLS, CDR2 YYNGEE. Unmatched junction bases numbered 7, after V lost 4 bases and J lost 3 bases. The CDR3 bases are TGTGCCAGCAGCCCCGGGACTAGCGGGAGGTGGGAAGAGACCCAGTACTTC. This sequence encodes CASSPGTSGRWEETQYF.

The chain couples TRBV19 to TRBJ1-2, with D unclear. This CDR3 spans 15 amino acids. CDR1 is LNHDA, CDR2 SQIVND, per germline (reference sequence). V shed 5 bases and J shed 0 bases, with 13 bases lying between them. CDR3 bases: TGTGCCAGTAGTCTTCCCGGAGGGACTAACTATGGCTACACCTTC. It translates to CASSLPGGTNYGYTF.

This sequence joins TRBV19 and TRBJ1-6; D perhaps matches TRBD1 (6 bases). Trimming removed 3 bases from V and 7 bases from J, with 16 bases in between. Germline CDR1 LNHDA, CDR2 SQIVND (reference sequence). The CDR3 length is 16 residues. This CDR3 reads CASSIGGGRGNSPLHF. In nucleotides, the CDR3 is TGTGCCAGTAGTATCGGCGGAGGCAGGGGAAATTCACCCCTCCACTTT. Full variable domain (rest looked up from reference TRBV19 and TRBJ1-6): DGGITQSPKYLFRKEGQNVTLSCEQNLNHDAMYWYRQDPGQGLRLIYYSQIVNDFQKGDIAEGYSVSREKKESFPLTVTSAQKNPTAFYLCASSIGGGRGNSPLHFGNGTRLTVT.

The chain employs TRBV2 and TRBJ2-5; D perhaps matches TRBD2 (6 bases). V was shortened by 5 bases and J by 3 bases, with 13 bases between the two germline ends. The CDR3 sequence is 14 residues long. CDR1 and CDR2 from the germline V gene are SNHLY and FYNNEI. CDR3 sequence reads: CASSYGTPKETQYF. CDR3 nucleotides: TGTGCCAGCAGTTACGGGACTCCTAAAGAGACCCAGTACTTC.

The rearrangement links TRBV6-5 to TRBJ2-5; TRBD1 or TRBD2 may be the D gene (5 bases each). The CDR3 runs to 15 residues. The V and J ends lost 7 bases and 2 bases respectively, with 17 bases between them. The germline V gene encodes CDR1 MNHEY and CDR2 SVGAGI. CDR3 sequence reads: CASTRGRTGQETQYF. In nucleotides, the CDR3 is TGTGCCAGCACGAGGGGTAGGACGGGGCAAGAGACCCAGTACTTC.

V and J are TRBV10-3 and TRBJ1-1, with 8 bases that match TRBD1. Germline CDR1 ENHRY, CDR2 SYGVKD. V dropped 6 bases and J dropped 1; count of bases not matched to a gene: 4. The CDR3 consists of 14 residues. CDR3 region: CAIRTDRGNTEAFF. CDR3 sequence (DNA): TGTGCCATCAGGACCGACAGGGGGAACACTGAAGCTTTCTTT.

The chain is built from TRBV7-2 and TRBJ2-1, with 7 bases that match TRBD2. With 0 bases clipped from V and 2 bases from J, the junction kept 1 base outside the gene matches. Germline CDR1 is SGHTA and CDR2 is FQGNSA. CDR3 size: 15 residues. Written as DNA, the CDR3 is TGTGCCAGCAGCTTAGCTCGGGGGGCCTACAATGAGCAGTTCTTC. This sequence encodes CASSLARGAYNEQFF.

CDR3 DNA: TGTGCATCTACCGGGACAGGGGACAATCAGCCCCAGCATTTT. Protein product: CASTGTGDNQPQHF. The gene calls are TRBV6-5 and TRBJ1-5; 10 nucleotides line up with TRBD1. Germline CDR1 MNHEY, CDR2 SVGAGI. CDR3 length: 14 residues.

The chain employs TRBV7-2 and TRBJ1-5; 7 bases match TRBD1. The V segment lost 6 bases and the J segment 6 bases; nucleotides outside the gene matches: 8. Germline loops: CDR1 SGHTA, CDR2 FQGNSA. The CDR3 totals 14 residues. The CDR3 DNA follows: TGTGCCAGCAGTCCGAGACAGGGAGGTCAGCCCCAGCATTTT. Translation: CASSPRQGGQPQHF.

The rearrangement joins TRBV28 to TRBJ1-5; D not certain. CDR3 length equals 16 residues. V shed 6 bases and J shed 3 bases, with 18 bases lying between them. CDR1 and CDR2 from the germline V gene are MDHEN and SYDVKM. The CDR3 nucleotides read TGTGCCAGCAGACGACCCCCCGGGTTCCCCAATCAGCCCCAGCATTTT. It specifies CASRRPPGFPNQPQHF.

The V and J genes are TRBV18 and TRBJ1-2; D gene uncertain. V was cut by 4 bases and J by 4 bases, with 13 bases left in between. Germline V gene data show CDR1 as KGHSH and CDR2 as LQKENI. The CDR3 is 14 amino acids. The chain's CDR3 is CASSQGQVGYGYTF. Here the CDR3 DNA reads TGTGCCAGCTCACAAGGGCAGGTTGGCTATGGCTACACCTTC.

The V call is TRBV28, the J call TRBJ1-1, with TRBD1 identical over 8 bases. CDR3 length equals 17 residues. V gave up 3 bases and J gave up 0 bases; unmatched junction bases: 9. Germline lookup yields CDR1 MDHEN and CDR2 SYDVKM. As DNA, the CDR3 is TGTGCCAGCAGTTTGGACAGGGTAGATAGGATGAACACTGAAGCTTTCTTT. This codes for CASSLDRVDRMNTEAFF.

The genes are TRBV10-3 and TRBJ1-3; D gene ambiguous. V lost 2 bases, J lost 0 bases, and 14 bases lay in between. Germline lookup yields CDR1 ENHRY and CDR2 SYGVKD. The CDR3 totals 17 residues. The CDR3 sequence is CAISEASSPSSGNTIYF. CDR3 in DNA: TGTGCCATCAGTGAGGCTTCTTCACCGAGCTCTGGAAACACCATATATTTT.

The V gene is TRBV6-1, the J gene TRBJ1-2, with D unclear. Trimming cost V 0 bases and J 4 bases, with 15 bases left between them. CDR1 is MNHNS and CDR2 is SASEGT in the germline V gene. The CDR3 spans 16 residues. The CDR3, as DNA: TGTGCCAGCAGTGAAGCCGTCGTCGGGAAATCCTATGGCTACACCTTC. Its protein product is CASSEAVVGKSYGYTF.

The chain couples TRBV12-3 or TRBV12-4 to TRBJ1-1, with D possibly being TRBD1 (5 bases). There are 13 residues in the CDR3. Trimming took off 6 bases at V and 1 base at J, with 9 bases between the two ends. CDR3 nucleotide sequence: TGTGCCAGCAGACCGGGGCCGAACACTGAAGCTTTCTTT. It encodes CASRPGPNTEAFF.

The chain has TRBV25-1 and TRBJ2-4; maybe TRBD2 (6 bases). Trimming shortened V by 1 base and J by 7 bases, and 17 bases separated the two germline ends. The CDR3 totals 16 residues. The germline CDR1 and CDR2 sequences are MGHDK and SYGVNS. The CDR3 sequence is CASSESGGRSANIQYF. CDR3 in DNA: TGTGCCAGCAGTGAATCTGGGGGGAGATCGGCGAACATTCAGTACTTC.

In its sample, this clone was seen once. The genes are TRBV5-1 and TRBJ1-1, with D possibly being TRBD1 (6 bases). The V and J ends lost 0 bases and 3 bases respectively, with 12 bases between them. The CDR3 runs 15 residues. From germline, CDR1 is SGHRS and CDR2 YFSETQ. The CDR3: CASSLVGGTDTEAFF. The CDR3 DNA is TGCGCCAGCAGCTTGGTCGGGGGCACTGACACTGAAGCTTTCTTT. Full variable domain (remainder filled in from reference TRBV5-1 and TRBJ1-1): KAGVTQTPRYLIKTRGQQVTLSCSPISGHRSVSWYQQTPGQGLQFLFEYFSETQRNKGNFPGRFSGRQFSNSRSEMNVSTLELGDSALYLCASSLVGGTDTEAFFGQGTRLTVV.

The chain recombines TRBV5-4 with TRBJ2-1, with TRBD2 as a possible D gene (6 bases). This CDR3 has 15 residues. Germline CDR1 is SGHNT and CDR2 is YYREEE (reference sequence). Trimming pared 0 bases from V and 3 bases from J, leaving 10 bases between. CDR3 bases: TGTGCCAGCAGCTTGGACGGGAGTTTCTACAATGAGCAGTTCTTC. This sequence encodes CASSLDGSFYNEQFF. Based on the CDR3 plus reference TRBV5-4 and TRBJ2-1, the full variable domain is ETGVTQSPTHLIKTRGQQVTLRCSSQSGHNTVSWYQQALGQGPQFIFQYYREEENGRGNFPPRFSGLQFPNYSSELNVNALELDDSALYLCASSLDGSFYNEQFFGPGTRLTVL.

The genes are TRBV5-1 and TRBJ2-5; weak D call: TRBD1 (8 bases). The CDR3 contains 16 residues. Between the trimmed V and J ends, which lost 4 bases and 5 bases, there was a span of 21 bases. Germline CDR1 SGHRS, CDR2 YFSETQ. The CDR3 sequence: CASSPHGQGGGETQYF. In DNA, the CDR3 is TGCGCCAGCAGCCCCCACGGACAGGGAGGGGGGGAGACCCAGTACTTC.

The CDR3 DNA is TGCGCCAGCAGCCAACTAGCGGGAGGCTATGCAGATACGCAGTATTTT. Translating gives CASSQLAGGYADTQYF. The chain has TRBV4-3 and TRBJ2-3, with 11 nucleotides matching TRBD2. The trim removed 2 bases at V and 4 bases at J, leaving 5 bases unmatched. From germline, CDR1 is LGHNA and CDR2 YSLEER. The length of the CDR3 is 16 residues.

The chain uses TRBV6-5 and TRBJ2-5; 9 bases fit TRBD2. V shed 3 bases, J shed 3 bases, and the junction held 5 bases outside the gene matches. This CDR3 has 15 amino acids. Germline lookup yields CDR1 MNHEY and CDR2 SVGAGI. CDR3 residues: CASSYRSSGKETQYF. The CDR3 DNA reads as TGTGCCAGCAGTTATCGGTCTAGCGGGAAAGAGACCCAGTACTTC.